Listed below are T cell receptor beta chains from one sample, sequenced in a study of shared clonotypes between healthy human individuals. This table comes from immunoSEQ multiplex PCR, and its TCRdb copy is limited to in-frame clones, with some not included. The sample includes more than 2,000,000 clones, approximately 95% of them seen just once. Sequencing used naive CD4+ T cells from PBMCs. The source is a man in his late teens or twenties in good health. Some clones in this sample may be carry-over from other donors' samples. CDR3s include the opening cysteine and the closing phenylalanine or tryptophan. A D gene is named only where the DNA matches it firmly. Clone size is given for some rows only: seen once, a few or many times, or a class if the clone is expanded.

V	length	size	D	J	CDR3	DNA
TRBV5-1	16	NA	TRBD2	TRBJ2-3	CASSLLAGGPTDTQYF	TGCGCCAGCAGCTTGCTAGCGGGAGGGCCGACAGATACGCAGTATTTT
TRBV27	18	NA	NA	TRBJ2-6	CASSLYGPLGSGANVLTF	TGTGCCAGCAGTTTATATGGGCCGCTAGGTTCCGGGGCCAACGTCCTGACTTTC
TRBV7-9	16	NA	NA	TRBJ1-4	CASSLAYGAMDEKLFF	TGTGCCAGCAGCTTAGCATACGGGGCAATGGATGAAAAACTGTTTTTT
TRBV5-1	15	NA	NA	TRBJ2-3	CASSLERPSTDTQYF	TGCGCCAGCAGCTTGGAACGGCCTAGCACAGATACGCAGTATTTT
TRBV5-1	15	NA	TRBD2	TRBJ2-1	CASSGASSGSGEQFF	TGCGCCAGCAGCGGGGCGTCTAGCGGGAGTGGTGAGCAGTTCTTC
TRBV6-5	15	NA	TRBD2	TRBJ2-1	CASSLIAGVYNEQFF	TGTGCCAGCAGCCTAATAGCGGGAGTCTACAATGAGCAGTTCTTC
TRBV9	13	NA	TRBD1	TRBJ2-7	CASSQGTVDEQYF	TGTGCCAGCAGCCAAGGGACAGTCGACGAGCAGTACTTC
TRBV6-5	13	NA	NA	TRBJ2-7	CASSSGTQAEQYF	TGTGCCAGCAGTTCCGGGACCCAGGCCGAGCAGTACTTC
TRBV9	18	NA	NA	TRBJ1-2	CASSNEGGRIEYNYGYTF	TGTGCCAGCAGCAACGAGGGGGGCCGGATCGAATATAACTATGGCTACACCTTC
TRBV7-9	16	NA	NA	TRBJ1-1	CASSPGVGRVNTEAFF	TGTGCCAGCAGCCCGGGAGTGGGACGGGTGAACACTGAAGCTTTCTTT
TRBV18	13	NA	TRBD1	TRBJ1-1	CASSPGQGTEAFF	TGTGCCAGCTCACCGGGACAGGGCACTGAAGCTTTCTTT
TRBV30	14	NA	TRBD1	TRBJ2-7	CAWSTGTGLYEQYF	TGTGCCTGGAGTACCGGGACAGGGCTCTACGAGCAGTACTTC
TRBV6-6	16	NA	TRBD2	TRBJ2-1	CASSYSQASGNNEQFF	TGTGCCAGCAGTTACTCCCAGGCTAGCGGGAACAATGAGCAGTTCTTC
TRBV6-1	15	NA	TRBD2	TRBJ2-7	CASSEAVAGAYEQYF	TGTGCCAGCAGTGAAGCCGTAGCGGGCGCCTACGAGCAGTACTTC
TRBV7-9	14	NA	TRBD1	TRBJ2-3	CASSSGRGQDTQYF	TGTGCCAGCAGCTCGGGCAGGGGGCAGGATACGCAGTATTTT
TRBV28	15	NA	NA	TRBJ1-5	CASSSLRASNQPQHF	TGTGCCAGCAGCTCCCTGCGAGCGTCCAATCAGCCCCAGCATTTT
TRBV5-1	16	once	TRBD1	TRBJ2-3	CASSPGQGTLTDTQYF	TGCGCCAGCAGCCCGGGACAGGGCACTCTCACAGATACGCAGTATTTT
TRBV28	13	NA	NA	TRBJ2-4	CASSTGTRNIQYF	TGTGCCAGCAGCACAGGGACCAGAAACATTCAGTACTTC
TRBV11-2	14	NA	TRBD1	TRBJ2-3	CASSPGQNTDTQYF	TGTGCCAGCAGCCCGGGACAGAACACAGATACGCAGTATTTT
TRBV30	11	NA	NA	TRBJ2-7	CAGRDVGEQYF	TGTGCCGGCCGGGACGTGGGGGAGCAGTACTTC
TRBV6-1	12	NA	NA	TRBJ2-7	CASIGRVYEQYF	TGTGCCAGCATCGGGCGGGTCTACGAGCAGTACTTC
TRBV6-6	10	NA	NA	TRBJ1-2	CLDGGYGYTF	TGTCTCGACGGTGGCTATGGCTACACCTTC
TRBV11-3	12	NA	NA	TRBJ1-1	CASSLGGGGAFF	TGTGCCAGCAGCTTAGGTGGGGGTGGAGCTTTCTTT
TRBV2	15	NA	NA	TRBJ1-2	CASTFWGSDNYGYTF	TGTGCCAGCACTTTCTGGGGCAGCGATAACTATGGCTACACCTTC
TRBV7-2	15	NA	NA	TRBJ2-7	CASSSPRGNAYEQYF	TGTGCCAGCAGCTCCCCAAGGGGGAACGCCTACGAGCAGTACTTC
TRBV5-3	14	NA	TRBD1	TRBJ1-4	CARRHDRVGEKLFF	TGTGCCAGAAGACACGACAGGGTTGGAGAAAAACTGTTTTTT
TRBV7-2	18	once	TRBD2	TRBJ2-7	CASSSVIGTSGSHGEQYF	TGTGCCAGCAGCTCAGTCATCGGGACTAGCGGGAGTCATGGCGAGCAGTACTTC
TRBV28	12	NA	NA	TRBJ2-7	CASSLASYEQYF	TGTGCCAGCAGTTTAGCATCCTACGAGCAGTACTTC
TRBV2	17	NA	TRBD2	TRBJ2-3	CASSEGLAGLGTDTQYF	TGTGCCAGCAGTGAAGGACTAGCGGGCCTAGGGACAGATACGCAGTATTTT
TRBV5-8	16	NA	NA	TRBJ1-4	CASSFGTPGANEKLFF	TGTGCCAGCAGCTTTGGTACTCCGGGTGCTAATGAAAAACTGTTTTTT
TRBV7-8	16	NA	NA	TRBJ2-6	CASSFSLGAGANVLTF	TGTGCCAGCAGCTTTTCTCTTGGGGCTGGGGCCAACGTCCTGACTTTC
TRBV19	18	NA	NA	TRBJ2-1	CASSMVGAGLVSYNEQFF	TGTGCCAGTAGTATGGTCGGGGCAGGGCTTGTTTCCTACAATGAGCAGTTCTTC
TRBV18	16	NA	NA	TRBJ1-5	CASSEMGDALHQPQHF	TGTGCCAGCTCAGAAATGGGCGACGCCCTGCATCAGCCCCAGCATTTT
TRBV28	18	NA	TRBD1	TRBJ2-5	CASSSIWTGEAQRETQYF	TGTGCCAGCAGTTCCATCTGGACAGGCGAGGCTCAACGGGAGACCCAGTACTTC
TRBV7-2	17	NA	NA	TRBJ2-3	CASSSGDSANAPDTQYF	TGTGCCAGCAGCTCAGGGGACTCGGCCAATGCACCAGATACGCAGTATTTT
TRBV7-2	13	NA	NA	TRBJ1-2	CASSLGPGDGYTF	TGTGCCAGCAGCTTAGGGCCAGGGGATGGCTACACCTTC
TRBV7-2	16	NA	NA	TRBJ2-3	CASSLGAGVITDTQYF	TGTGCCAGCAGCTTAGGCGCAGGGGTCATCACAGATACGCAGTATTTT
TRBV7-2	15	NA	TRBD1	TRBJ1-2	CASSLGPLQGYGYTF	TGTGCCAGCAGCTTAGGGCCCTTACAGGGGTATGGCTACACCTTC
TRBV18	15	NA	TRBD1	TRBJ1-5	CASSPGQGANQPQHF	TGTGCCAGCTCACCGGGGCAGGGGGCAAATCAGCCCCAGCATTTT
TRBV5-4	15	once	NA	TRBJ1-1	CASSLRSWGNTEAFF	TGTGCCAGCAGCTTGAGGTCCTGGGGGAACACTGAAGCTTTCTTT
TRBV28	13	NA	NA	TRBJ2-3	CASSRQYTDTQYF	TGTGCCAGCAGCCGACAGTACACAGATACGCAGTATTTT